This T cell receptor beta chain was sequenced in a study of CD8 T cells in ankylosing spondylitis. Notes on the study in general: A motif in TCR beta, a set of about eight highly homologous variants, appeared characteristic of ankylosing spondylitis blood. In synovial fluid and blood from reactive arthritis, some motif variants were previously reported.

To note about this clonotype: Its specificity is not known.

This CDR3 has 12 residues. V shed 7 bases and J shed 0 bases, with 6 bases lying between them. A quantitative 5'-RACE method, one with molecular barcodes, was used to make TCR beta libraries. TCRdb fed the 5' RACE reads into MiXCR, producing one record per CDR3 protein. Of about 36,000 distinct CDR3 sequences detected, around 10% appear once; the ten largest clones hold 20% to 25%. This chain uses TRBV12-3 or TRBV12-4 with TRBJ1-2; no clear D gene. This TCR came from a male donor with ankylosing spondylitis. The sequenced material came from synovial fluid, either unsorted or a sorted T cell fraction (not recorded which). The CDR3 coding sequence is TGTGCCAGCAAGACTTCTAACTATGGCTACACCTTC. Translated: CASKTSNYGYTF.